The next 32 T cell receptor beta chains were all read from a single sample in a study of T cells after yellow fever vaccination. TCRdb used MiXCR to reprocess the 5' RACE reads, holding one entry per CDR3 protein. Of hundreds of thousands of distinct CDR3 sequences in the sample, around 21% are singletons; the top ten hold 13% to 15%. The sequencing used PBMCs, collected 15 days after the yellow fever booster vaccination. The source is a young man who received the YFV17D yellow fever vaccine.

The gene calls are TRBV30 and TRBJ2-1; 8 bases align to TRBD2. CDR1 is GTSNPN and CDR2 is SVGIG in the germline V gene (reference sequence). The CDR3 is 15 residues long. After removal of 2 bases from V and 4 bases from J, the junction contained 7 bases not matched to a gene. The CDR3 nucleotides read TGTGCCTGGAGTCGGGATAGCGGGATATACAATGAGCAGTTCTTC. It specifies CAWSRDSGIYNEQFF.

This clonotype was counted only a few times. The rearrangement joins TRBV20-1 to TRBJ2-1, with 7 bases that match TRBD2. J was trimmed by 10 bases and V by 0 bases; bases with no gene match: 18. Germline CDR1 DFQATT, CDR2 SNEGSKA (reference sequence). The CDR3 sequence is 17 residues long. In DNA, the CDR3 is TGCAGTGCTAGAGACGTCCTTGTAGCGGGCGGCCACCCGGAGCAGTTCTTC. It is translated as CSARDVLVAGGHPEQFF.

This clonotype has just a few counts. This sequence joins TRBV12-3 or TRBV12-4 and TRBJ2-5; TRBD1 is a possible D gene (6 bases). There are 15 residues in the CDR3. The V end was cut by 4 bases, the J end by 3 bases, with 15 bases between. The CDR3 DNA is TGTGCCAGCAGTTCATGGGAACAGGGAGAAGAGACCCAGTACTTC. Amino acids: CASSSWEQGEETQYF.

This clonotype was counted between two and nine times. The chain uses TRBV5-1 and TRBJ2-3; 7 nucleotides agree with TRBD1. Germline trimming cut 4 bases from V and 2 bases from J; bases unmatched to any gene: 7. The CDR3 runs to 15 residues. In germline, CDR1 is SGHRS, CDR2 YFSETQ. As DNA, the CDR3 is TGCGCCAGCAGCCCGACAGGGATTTTCACAGATACGCAGTATTTT. Protein product: CASSPTGIFTDTQYF.

The chain uses TRBV5-6 and TRBJ1-6, with D possibly matching TRBD1 (6 bases). Germline V gene lookup returns CDR1 SGHDT and CDR2 YYEEEE. The CDR3 is made up of 20 amino acids. The V end was cut by 8 bases, the J end by 7 bases, with 34 bases between. The DNA for the CDR3 is TGTGCCAGTAGGAGGCCTTCCCCTGGGCCACAGGGAGTGAGGAATTCACCCCTCCACTTT. Translating gives CASRRPSPGPQGVRNSPLHF.

This clonotype was seen more than once but under ten times. The chain combines TRBV6-2 or TRBV6-3 with TRBJ2-1; D is uncertain. The CDR3 has 11 amino acids. Trimming shortened V by 8 bases and J by 6 bases, and 8 bases separated the two germline ends. In germline, CDR1 is MNHEY, CDR2 SVGEGT. CDR3 coding DNA: TGTGCCAGCGGAAGTGGCAATGAGCAGTTCTTC. Protein: CASGSGNEQFF.

V and J are TRBV7-9 and TRBJ1-1; D not resolved. Trimming took 8 bases from V and 6 from J, leaving 10 bases between them. Germline CDR1 reads SEHNR; CDR2 reads FQNEAQ (reference sequence). The CDR3 spans 11 residues. CDR3 residues: CASEVSSEAFF. In DNA, the CDR3 is TGTGCCAGCGAGGTTTCCTCTGAAGCTTTCTTT.

V is TRBV13 and J is TRBJ2-3; D tentatively reads TRBD1 or TRBD2 (5 bases each). V gave up 5 bases and J gave up 5 bases, with 11 bases separating them. The CDR3 length is 13 residues. From germline, CDR1 is PRHDT and CDR2 FYEKMQ (reference sequence). In nucleotides, the CDR3 is TGTGCCAGCAGCGAACGGGGCAAAGATACGCAGTATTTT. Translated: CASSERGKDTQYF. Full variable domain (remainder filled in from reference TRBV13 and TRBJ2-3): AAGVIQSPRHLIKEKRETATLKCYPIPRHDTVYWYQQGPGQDPQFLISFYEKMQSDKGSIPDRFSAQQFSDYHSELNMSSLELGDSALYFCASSERGKDTQYFGPGTRLTVL.

This rearrangement joins TRBV5-1 to TRBJ2-7; weak D call: TRBD1 (6 bases). The V end lost 5 bases, the J end lost 2 bases, and 17 bases lay between the germline ends. The germline V gene has CDR1 SGHRS and CDR2 YFSETQ. The CDR3 sequence is 15 residues long. Here the CDR3 reads CASSFGVTGTYEQYF. CDR3 nucleotides: TGCGCCAGCAGTTTTGGGGTGACAGGAACCTACGAGCAGTACTTC.

This rearrangement joins TRBV9 to TRBJ2-2; D gene uncertain. The V end lost 3 bases, the J end lost 4 bases, and 7 bases lay between the germline ends. The CDR3 covers 13 residues. From germline, CDR1 is SGDLS and CDR2 YYNGEE. The CDR3 nucleotides read TGTGCCAGCAGCGCCTGGTCCACCGGGGAGCTGTTTTTT. Translated: CASSAWSTGELFF.

The gene calls are TRBV19 and TRBJ2-7; 11 bases line up with TRBD2. The CDR3 loop spans 17 amino acids. Per the germline V gene, CDR1 is LNHDA and CDR2 is SQIVND (reference sequence). With V trimmed by 3 bases and J by 3 bases, 10 bases remained unmatched. CDR3 coding DNA: TGTGCCAGTAGTATTCGGGCTAGCGGGAGGATCGGCTACGAGCAGTACTTC. It encodes CASSIRASGRIGYEQYF.

The rearrangement joins TRBV12-3 or TRBV12-4 to TRBJ2-3; the D gene is possibly TRBD1 (6 bases). The length of the CDR3 is 14 residues. V was pared by 7 bases and J by 1 base, with 12 bases between. The CDR3 DNA is TGTGCCAGCACCTGGGGGCAGGGCACAGATACGCAGTATTTT. Residues: CASTWGQGTDTQYF.

This clonotype appeared a few times. The chain links TRBV29-1 to TRBJ2-3; D is unresolved. Germline values: CDR1 SQVTM, CDR2 ANQGSEA. Trimming pared 0 bases from V and 1 base from J, leaving 8 bases between. CDR3 size: 14 residues. CDR3 loop: CSVEEWSGTDTQYF. The CDR3 bases are TGCAGCGTTGAAGAATGGAGCGGCACAGATACGCAGTATTTT.

V usage is TRBV7-2 and J usage is TRBJ2-7; D is uncertain. Germline lookup yields CDR1 SGHTA and CDR2 FQGNSA. CDR3 size: 13 residues. V was pared by 5 bases and J by 0 bases, with 8 bases between. The CDR3 region is CASSAVSSYEQYF. The CDR3 nucleotides are TGTGCCAGCAGCGCAGTTAGCTCCTACGAGCAGTACTTC. The full variable domain, in which reference TRBV7-2 and TRBJ2-7 provide the parts outside the CDR3, is GAGVSQSPSNKVTEKGKDVELRCDPISGHTALYWYRQSLGQGLEFLIYFQGNSAPDKSGLPSDRFSAERTGGSVSTLTIQRTQQEDSAVYLCASSAVSSYEQYFGPGTRLTVT.

The genes are TRBV19 and TRBJ2-1; a possible D gene is TRBD1 (5 bases). Trimming stripped 2 bases from V and 9 bases from J, with 14 bases between. Germline V lookup: CDR1 LNHDA, CDR2 SQIVND (reference sequence). The CDR3 loop spans 14 amino acids. DNA for the CDR3: TGTGCCAGTAGTATACAGGGCCCGCGTCGTGAGCAGTTCTTC. This codes for CASSIQGPRREQFF.

The gene calls are TRBV4-2 and TRBJ2-3; TRBD2 aligns across 9 bases. With 6 bases clipped from V and 0 bases from J, the junction kept 16 bases outside the gene matches. Germline V lookup: CDR1 LGHNA, CDR2 YNFKEQ. The CDR3 runs to 19 residues. The CDR3, as DNA: TGTGCCAGCAGTAGTTTGGGGGCCGTAGCGGGAGAAAGCACAGATACGCAGTATTTT. This codes for CASSSLGAVAGESTDTQYF.

In its sample, this clonotype was seen a few times. V and J are TRBV7-9 and TRBJ2-1; D is undetermined. This CDR3 is 16 amino acids long. CDR1 SEHNR and CDR2 FQNEAQ come from the germline V gene (reference sequence). V lost 5 bases and J 2 bases, leaving 16 bases between the germline ends. CDR3 sequence: CASSPSKGFTYNEQFF. CDR3 in DNA: TGTGCCAGCAGCCCCTCGAAGGGATTCACCTACAATGAGCAGTTCTTC.

This clonotype was seen more than once but under ten times. V usage is TRBV23-1 and J usage is TRBJ2-7; D possibly uses TRBD1 or TRBD2 (5 bases each). TRBV23-1 is known as an ORF, though its function is uncertain. V was cut by 3 bases and J by 3 bases, with 12 bases left in between. CDR3 length: 14 amino acids. The DNA of the CDR3 is TGCGCCAGCAGTCATGGGACGGCCGACTACGAGCAGTACTTC. This gives the protein CASSHGTADYEQYF.

The V call is TRBV4-3, the J call TRBJ2-1; 9 positions match TRBD2. Germline trimming cut 3 bases from V and 4 bases from J; bases unmatched to any gene: 13. The V gene's germline CDR1 is LGHNA and CDR2 YSLEER. The CDR3 runs to 18 residues. CDR3 in DNA: TGCGCCAGCAGCCAGGGTGGGATAGCGGGGGTCCTTTACAATGAGCAGTTCTTC. Protein sequence: CASSQGGIAGVLYNEQFF.

This clonotype showed up just a few times. This chain connects TRBV2 to TRBJ1-1; 9 positions agree with TRBD1. The CDR3 has 14 residues. Per germline, CDR1 SNHLY and CDR2 FYNNEI. J gave up 5 bases and V 4 bases, and 5 bases lay outside the gene matches. The CDR3 DNA reads TGTGCCAGCAGTGCCGACAGGGGGGAAACTGAAGCTTTCTTT. Translating it yields CASSADRGETEAFF.

Points on this clonotype: This may stem from a read error, because a much larger clone lies one nucleotide away. J is TRBJ2-1 and V is TRBV24-1, with D possibly TRBD2 on 5 matching bases. The germline gives CDR1 KGHDR, CDR2 SFDVKD. CDR3 length: 16 amino acids. V was trimmed by 1 base and J by 4 bases, leaving 13 bases between them. CDR3 nucleotide sequence: TGTGCCACCAGTGATTTCGGGCTATCGGGGTACAATGAGCAGTTCTTC. Its translation is CATSDFGLSGYNEQFF.

The chain combines TRBV28 with TRBJ2-5; D possibly corresponds to TRBD1 (5 bases). This CDR3 contains 14 residues. V gave up 5 bases and J gave up 4 bases, with 14 bases separating them. CDR1 is MDHEN and CDR2 is SYDVKM in the germline V gene. The CDR3: CASSPSGLGETQYF. The CDR3 nucleotides are TGTGCCAGCAGTCCCTCAGGGCTCGGAGAGACCCAGTACTTC. Full variable domain (rest looked up from reference TRBV28 and TRBJ2-5): DVKVTQSSRYLVKRTGEKVFLECVQDMDHENMFWYRQDPGLGLRLIYFSYDVKMKEKGDIPEGYSVSREKKERFSLILESASTNQTSMYLCASSPSGLGETQYFGPGTRLLVL.

This sequence joins TRBV30 and TRBJ2-4, with 7 bases lining up with TRBD2. From germline, CDR1 is GTSNPN and CDR2 SVGIG (reference sequence). This CDR3 comprises 12 residues. The ends lost 5 bases at V and 8 bases at J; junction bases unmatched: 6. CDR3 in amino acids: CAWRGGKYIQYF. CDR3 in DNA: TGTGCCTGGCGGGGAGGGAAGTACATTCAGTACTTC.

The chain combines TRBV6-2 or TRBV6-3 with TRBJ2-1; 8 bases align to TRBD2. The CDR3 totals 12 residues. Germline V gene sequence: CDR1 MNHEY, CDR2 SVGEGT. J lost 7 bases, V lost 7 bases, and 3 bases had no gene match. CDR3 amino acids: CASTPGGNEQFF. DNA for the CDR3: TGTGCCAGCACCCCGGGGGGGAATGAGCAGTTCTTC.

The chain carries TRBV7-8 and TRBJ2-1; possible D gene TRBD2, 7 bases. The CDR3 loop spans 12 amino acids. With 4 bases removed from V and 15 bases from J, the gap between germline ends came to 16 bases. Germline CDR1 and CDR2: SGHVS and FQNEAQ. CDR3 region: CASSSRGLGGFF. As DNA, the CDR3 is TGTGCCAGCAGCTCACGAGGACTAGGGGGGTTCTTC. The variable domain in full, with the rest retrieved from reference TRBV7-8 and TRBJ2-1, is GAGVSQSPRYKVAKRGQDVALRCDPISGHVSLFWYQQALGQGPEFLTYFQNEAQLDKSGLPSDRFFAERPEGSVSTLKIQRTQQEDSAVYLCASSSRGLGGFFGPGTRLTVL.

The rearrangement uses TRBV10-3 and TRBJ1-1; D remains ambiguous. V was cut by 0 bases and J by 5 bases, with 10 bases left in between. This CDR3 is built from 14 residues. In germline, CDR1 is ENHRY, CDR2 SYGVKD. CDR3 in amino acids: CAISESAIGTEAFF. CDR3 DNA: TGTGCCATCAGTGAGTCAGCGATCGGGACTGAAGCTTTCTTT.

This clonotype turned up a few times. This chain uses TRBV11-1 with TRBJ1-2; 8 positions match TRBD1. CDR1 is SGHAT, CDR2 FQDESV, per germline (reference sequence). V dropped 3 bases and J dropped 6; count of bases not matched to a gene: 6. CDR3 length equals 14 residues. The CDR3 loop is CASSFSGGLDGYTF. The CDR3 DNA is TGTGCCAGCAGCTTCTCAGGGGGCCTGGATGGCTACACCTTC.

This clonotype appeared a few times. The J gene is TRBJ2-2, the V gene TRBV12-3 or TRBV12-4, with 11 bases that match TRBD1. Germline trimming cut 5 bases from V and 4 bases from J; bases unmatched to any gene: 3. The CDR3 has 15 amino acids. Here the CDR3 DNA reads TGTGCCAGCAGTCAAGGGACAGGGGGCACCGGGGAGCTGTTTTTT. Its translation: CASSQGTGGTGELFF.

This clonotype appeared a few times. V is TRBV7-2 and J is TRBJ2-1; possible D gene TRBD1, 5 bases. CDR1 and CDR2 (germline): SGHTA, FQGNSA. The ends were cut back, 6 bases at V and 9 bases at J, with 12 bases in the middle. This CDR3 has 12 residues. CDR3 coding DNA: TGTGCCAGCAGACAGGTTTATGGTGAGCAGTTCTTC. Protein product: CASRQVYGEQFF. The full variable domain, rest sourced from reference TRBV7-2 and TRBJ2-1, is GAGVSQSPSNKVTEKGKDVELRCDPISGHTALYWYRQSLGQGLEFLIYFQGNSAPDKSGLPSDRFSAERTGGSVSTLTIQRTQQEDSAVYLCASRQVYGEQFFGPGTRLTVL.

This clonotype was detected ten times or more. The chain has TRBV5-1 and TRBJ2-1, with 8 bases that match TRBD1. CDR3 length equals 15 residues. J gave up 0 bases and V 2 bases, and 1 base lay outside the gene matches. Germline V gives CDR1 SGHRS, CDR2 YFSETQ. Here the CDR3 DNA reads TGCGCCAGCAGCTTAACAGGGGGCTCCTACAATGAGCAGTTCTTC. This encodes CASSLTGGSYNEQFF.

This chain uses TRBV20-1 with TRBJ2-5; D perhaps matches TRBD1 (5 bases). The V end lost 3 bases, the J end lost 5 bases, and 16 bases lay between the germline ends. The CDR3 runs 14 residues. Germline V gene lookup returns CDR1 DFQATT and CDR2 SNEGSKA (reference sequence). The CDR3 sequence is CSASLGRGWETQYF. In nucleotides, the CDR3 is TGCAGTGCTAGTCTGGGGCGCGGATGGGAGACCCAGTACTTC.

Here the CDR3 reads CASSLSSDYNEQFF. DNA for the CDR3: TGTGCCAGCAGCCTTAGTTCGGACTACAATGAGCAGTTCTTC. This sequence joins TRBV12-3 or TRBV12-4 and TRBJ2-1; D is unresolved. V was cut by 6 bases and J by 3 bases, with 12 bases left in between. The CDR3 spans 14 residues.